These T cell receptor beta chains were read from a single sample in a study of blood T cell repertoires in COVID-19. Data came from immunoSEQ multiplex PCR; TCRdb stores just in-frame clones and leaves some out. This sample has about 220,000 clones, with about 83% found just once. The source material was PBMCs or T cells enriched from blood (not recorded which). Every receptor here comes from a woman between 45 and 60 years old who had been exposed to COVID-19. Each CDR3 is given with its conserved first and last residue. D genes are given only for firm matches. Where a row states a size, it is once, few, many or the class of an expanded clone; other rows omit it.

clone_size	v_call	j_call	d_call	cdr3_aa	cdr3_nt
-	TRBV6-1	TRBJ2-7	TRBD2	CASREGTTSSYEQYF	TGTGCCAGCAGGGAAGGGACTACCTCCTCCTACGAGCAGTACTTC
-	TRBV5-1	TRBJ1-1	-	CASSPRRQVMNTEAFF	TGCGCCAGCAGCCCAAGGAGACAGGTCATGAACACTGAAGCTTTCTTT
-	TRBV4-1	TRBJ1-2	-	CASSQDGGNYGYTF	TGCGCCAGCAGCCAAGATGGGGGGAACTATGGCTACACCTTC
-	TRBV7-9	TRBJ1-1	-	CASSLGAGPATEAFF	TGTGCCAGCAGCTTAGGAGCGGGGCCCGCCACTGAAGCTTTCTTT
few	TRBV11-2	TRBJ2-1	-	CASSLAQYINEQFF	TGTGCCAGCAGCTTAGCCCAGTACATTAATGAGCAGTTCTTC
-	TRBV10-1	TRBJ2-3	TRBD2	CASSGTSGGDTQYF	TGCGCCAGCAGCGGGACTAGCGGAGGAGATACGCAGTATTTT
-	TRBV5-6	TRBJ1-2	-	CASSFRGAPSGYTF	TGTGCCAGCAGCTTTAGAGGAGCTCCGAGTGGCTACACCTTC
-	TRBV7-2	TRBJ2-7	TRBD2	CASSPRTSGGYSEQYF	TGTGCCAGCAGCCCAAGGACTAGCGGGGGGTACTCGGAGCAGTACTTC
-	TRBV24-1	TRBJ2-1	TRBD1	CATSDFAGQGYNEQFF	TGTGCCACCAGTGATTTTGCGGGACAGGGGTACAATGAGCAGTTCTTC
-	TRBV28	TRBJ2-2	-	CATMKTTNTGELFF	TGTGCCACTATGAAGACAACGAACACCGGGGAGCTGTTTTTT
-	TRBV5-1	TRBJ1-2	-	CASSSQPTGNYGYTF	TGCGCCAGCAGCTCACAACCTACAGGGAACTATGGCTACACCTTC
-	TRBV6-5	TRBJ1-5	TRBD1	CASSYGQGEQPQHF	TGTGCCAGCAGTTACGGGCAGGGGGAACAGCCCCAGCATTTT
once	TRBV7-6	TRBJ1-2	TRBD1	CASSLGPRDSGGYTF	TGTGCCAGCAGCTTGGGTCCCAGGGACAGCGGTGGCTACACCTTC
many	TRBV11-2	TRBJ1-3	TRBD1	CASSKGAGKNTIYF	TGTGCCAGCAGCAAGGGGGCAGGGAAAAACACCATATATTTT
-	TRBV6-5	TRBJ1-2	-	CASRGSVGYGYTF	TGTGCCAGCCGGGGGTCAGTGGGCTATGGCTACACCTTC
-	TRBV6-2/TRBV6-3	TRBJ1-1	-	CASSSLLNTEAFF	TGTGCCAGCAGTTCTCTACTGAACACTGAAGCTTTCTTT
-	TRBV14	TRBJ2-3	TRBD2	CASSQISGATTDTQYF	TGTGCCAGCAGCCAGATTAGCGGGGCCACCACAGATACGCAGTATTTT
-	TRBV4-1	TRBJ2-4	TRBD1	CASSVPGQVIQYF	TGCGCCAGCAGCGTTCCGGGACAGGTCATTCAGTACTTC
-	TRBV14	TRBJ1-4	-	CASSRRTTTNEKLFF	TGTGCCAGCAGCCGAAGGACAACAACTAATGAAAAACTGTTTTTT
-	TRBV2	TRBJ1-6	-	CASGSVSYNSPLHF	TGTGCCAGCGGAAGCGTCTCCTATAATTCACCCCTCCACTTT
-	TRBV25-1	TRBJ2-3	TRBD2	CASSSPLAGITDTQYF	TGTGCCAGCAGTTCACCTCTAGCGGGGATCACAGATACGCAGTATTTT
-	TRBV12-3/TRBV12-4	TRBJ2-3	-	CASSFLDTDTQYF	TGTGCCAGCAGTTTCTTAGACACAGATACGCAGTATTTT
-	TRBV5-4	TRBJ1-1	TRBD1	CASSFRTGLEAFF	TGTGCCAGCAGCTTCCGGACAGGGCTTGAAGCTTTCTTT
-	TRBV11-2	TRBJ2-2	TRBD1	CASSLRGRSTGELFF	TGTGCCAGCAGCTTAAGGGGGCGCAGCACCGGGGAGCTGTTTTTT
-	TRBV19	TRBJ1-2	TRBD1	CASSISGTAAYYGYTF	TGTGCCAGTAGTATCTCTGGGACAGCAGCTTACTATGGCTACACCTTC
-	TRBV6-1	TRBJ2-2	TRBD2	CASSEFGGANTGELFF	TGTGCCAGCAGTGAATTCGGGGGGGCGAACACCGGGGAGCTGTTTTTT
many	TRBV24-1	TRBJ1-5	-	CATSAGGWGGGQPQHF	TGTGCCACCAGTGCCGGGGGGTGGGGCGGAGGTCAGCCCCAGCATTTT
-	TRBV24-1	TRBJ2-3	-	CATSDLYTDTQYF	TGTGCCACCAGTGATTTGTACACAGATACGCAGTATTTT
-	TRBV5-1	TRBJ2-7	TRBD1	CASSFRQGQGEQYF	TGCGCCAGCAGCTTTAGACAGGGGCAGGGCGAGCAGTACTTC
-	TRBV7-8	TRBJ2-7	-	CASSPRRAEQYF	TGTGCCAGCAGCCCCCGGAGGGCCGAGCAGTACTTC
once	TRBV9	TRBJ2-3	-	CASSVQGSASDTQYF	TGTGCCAGCAGCGTCCAGGGGAGCGCATCAGATACGCAGTATTTT
-	TRBV3-1/TRBV3-2	TRBJ1-2	TRBD1	CASSQTGGSGYTF	TGTGCCAGCAGCCAAACAGGGGGCTCTGGCTACACCTTC
-	TRBV19	TRBJ1-4	TRBD1	CASSRQGSDEKLFF	TGTGCCAGTAGTCGACAGGGGTCGGATGAAAAACTGTTTTTT
-	TRBV6-5	TRBJ1-2	TRBD1	CASKGQGGYTF	TGTGCCAGCAAGGGACAGGGTGGCTACACCTTC
-	TRBV5-5	TRBJ1-5	-	CASSLVPGPEPQHF	TGTGCCAGCAGCTTGGTACCAGGCCCTGAGCCCCAGCATTTT
-	TRBV9	TRBJ1-6	-	CASSVRGRNSPLHF	TGTGCCAGCAGCGTACGGGGTCGGAATTCACCCCTCCACTTT
-	TRBV7-9	TRBJ1-2	-	CASSLAAGRAGAGYTF	TGTGCCAGCAGCTTAGCGGCAGGGAGGGCCGGGGCTGGCTACACCTTC
once	TRBV7-2	TRBJ2-7	TRBD1	CASSSGQVVYEQYF	TGTGCCAGCAGCTCCGGACAGGTGGTATACGAGCAGTACTTC
-	TRBV2	TRBJ2-2	-	CAGGERVTGELFF	TGTGCCGGCGGGGAGAGGGTCACCGGGGAGCTGTTTTTT
-	TRBV6-2/TRBV6-3	TRBJ1-6	-	CASSYLTVSSYNSPLHF	TGTGCCAGCAGTTACCTGACAGTCAGCTCCTATAATTCACCCCTCCACTTT
-	TRBV2	TRBJ1-2	-	CASMEGRHGYTF	TGTGCCAGCATGGAGGGCCGGCATGGCTACACCTTC
-	TRBV6-5	TRBJ1-1	-	CAARNEGQNTEAFF	TGTGCCGCAAGGAACGAGGGCCAGAACACTGAAGCTTTCTTT
-	TRBV3-1/TRBV3-2	TRBJ2-1	-	CASSPRSLISNEQFF	TGTGCCAGCAGCCCCAGAAGTTTAATCTCCAATGAGCAGTTCTTC
-	TRBV4-1	TRBJ2-5	-	CASSREGLQETQYF	TGCGCCAGCAGCCGAGAGGGCCTTCAAGAGACCCAGTACTTC
once	TRBV6-5	TRBJ1-1	-	CASSDTGSATEAFF	TGTGCCAGCAGCGACACAGGGAGCGCCACTGAAGCTTTCTTT
once	TRBV19	TRBJ1-6	-	CASSTGTLGSPLHF	TGTGCCAGTAGTACGGGGACATTGGGATCACCCCTCCACTTT
-	TRBV9	TRBJ2-5	-	CASSVGLILDQETQYF	TGTGCCAGCAGCGTAGGACTAATCCTCGACCAAGAGACCCAGTACTTC
-	TRBV3-1/TRBV3-2	TRBJ1-6	TRBD1	CASSHRQGPSPLHF	TGTGCCAGCAGTCATAGACAGGGGCCGTCACCCCTCCACTTT
once	TRBV19	TRBJ1-2	TRBD1	CASSIDREDRAYGYTF	TGTGCCAGTAGTATAGATCGGGAGGACAGGGCTTATGGCTACACCTTC
-	TRBV5-1	TRBJ2-2	-	CASSNGRVNTGELFF	TGCGCCAGCAGCAACGGGCGGGTTAACACCGGGGAGCTGTTTTTT
-	TRBV29-1	TRBJ2-3	-	CSGQHSGGTDTQYF	TGCAGCGGACAGCACTCAGGGGGCACAGATACGCAGTATTTT
-	TRBV2	TRBJ1-1	-	CASRQIEAFF	TGTGCCAGTAGACAGATTGAAGCTTTCTTT
-	TRBV11-2	TRBJ1-2	-	CASSTTSSGVVYGYTF	TGTGCCAGCAGCACCACCTCTTCAGGGGTGGTCTATGGCTACACCTTC
-	TRBV12-5	TRBJ1-1	-	CASGRSGGRNTEAFF	TGTGCTAGTGGGAGGTCGGGGGGGAGGAACACTGAAGCTTTCTTT
-	TRBV6-5	TRBJ2-7	TRBD1	CASRQDRGQTYEQYF	TGTGCCAGCAGACAGGACAGGGGGCAGACCTACGAGCAGTACTTC